The 9 T cell receptor beta chains below come from one sample, sequenced in a study of CD8+ T cells in alopecia areata. RNA, once extracted, was reverse transcribed into cDNA for use as the sequencing template. Data came from immunoSEQ multiplex PCR; TCRdb stores just in-frame clones and leaves some out. The sample shows over 250,000 clones, none of them appearing just once. Using CD4, CD8alpha, NKG2D, NKG2ACE and other markers, pooled cutaneous lymph node cells were sorted. The sample taken for sequencing was CD4+ T cells sorted from a lymph node. The receptor set was obtained from a C3H/HeJ mouse with alopecia areata. This mouse strain has H2-k as its MHC haplotype.

The sample holds a few counts of this clone. Gene names are mouse gene names. The DNA ends 4 residues before the CDR3 does, and the rest of the CDR3 is filled in from the germline J gene. The V and J genes are TRBV5 and TRBJ2-2, with 9 bases lining up with TRBD1. Trimming took 1 base from V and 3 from J; bases not matched to a gene: 3. CDR1 is LGHNA, CDR2 YNLKQL, per germline (reference sequence). The CDR3 is 16 residues long. The sequenced part of the CDR3 DNA is TGTGCCAGCAGCCAAGTATGGACAGGGGACACCGGG. Protein: CASSQVWTGDTG. The whole CDR3 region reads CASSQVWTGDTGQLYF.

Only a few counts were recorded for this clone. Genes here carry mouse names. The same CDR3 arises from other DNA sequences in this sample as well. The CDR3 region is CTCSAQNSDYTF. The sequenced CDR3 bases are TGCACCTGCAGCGCCCAGAACTCC. This chain uses TRBV1 with TRBJ1-2; D not resolved. The read ends 4 residues before the CDR3 terminus; that terminus is restored from the germline J gene. The germline gives CDR1 NSQYPW, CDR2 LRSPGD (reference sequence). V was shortened by 6 bases and J by 2 bases, with 7 bases between the two germline ends. The CDR3 consists of 12 residues.

Points on this clone: These gene names are mouse names. Read data end 4 residues before the CDR3 end; the end is taken from the germline J gene. This specimen includes other DNA sequences encoding the same CDR3. This chain joins TRBV2 and TRBJ2-1, with 8 bases that match TRBD2. The junction had 0 bases not matched to a gene; V was cut back by 2 bases and J by 0 bases. The CDR3 extends over 15 amino acids. Per germline, CDR1 LGHNA and CDR2 YSYQKL. The CDR3 protein is CASSQTGGNYAEQFF. The CDR3 bases that were read are TGTGCCAGCAGCCAAACTGGGGGTAACTATGCT.

In regard to this clone: Gene and germline names: mouse. The CDR3 goes on 4 residues after the read ends, and that part is filled in from the germline J gene. The V call is TRBV5, the J call TRBJ2-7; 7 bases are shared with TRBD1. The CDR3 length is 14 residues. Looked up from germline, CDR1 is LGHNA and CDR2 is YNLKQL (reference sequence). The sequenced CDR3 bases are TGTGCCAGCAGCCAAGGGGACAGCCAATAT. Protein product: CASSQGDSQY. The full CDR3 reads CASSQGDSQYEQYF.

To note about this clone: Germline and genes here are mouse. The CDR3 extends 4 residues past the end of the read, so its final part is completed from the germline J gene. The V and J genes are TRBV5 and TRBJ1-1; D perhaps matches TRBD1 (6 bases). Germline V lookup: CDR1 LGHNA, CDR2 YNLKQL (reference sequence). The CDR3 consists of 14 residues. The CDR3 is CASSQDLWDKEVFF. Incomplete CDR3 DNA: TGTGCCAGCAGCCAAGATCTGTGGGACAAA.

As to this clone: The gene names given are mouse names. Coverage ceases 4 residues before the CDR3 finishes, and the germline J gene fills in the end. This sequence joins TRBV19 and TRBJ2-3; 10 bases are shared with TRBD2. The CDR3 loop spans 15 amino acids. Germline values: CDR1 FNHDT, CDR2 SITEND (reference sequence). The CDR3 region is CASSILGGRVETLYF. The part of the CDR3 DNA that was read is TGTGCCAGCAGTATTCTGGGGGGGCGAGTAGAA.

This clone showed up just a few times. The genes are named according to mouse. The CDR3 sequence is CASSQEASGAETLYF. The CDR3 bases that were read are TGTGCCAGCAGCCAAGAAGCGTCTGGTGCAGAA. V gene TRBV5 combines with J gene TRBJ2-3, with unresolved D. The missing CDR3 end, 4 residues past where the read stops, is filled in from the germline J gene. The length of the CDR3 is 15 residues. Germline lookup yields CDR1 LGHNA and CDR2 YNLKQL (reference sequence). V was pared by 0 bases and J by 1 base, with 8 bases between.

Notes on this clone: All gene names here are mouse names. The read is 4 residues too short to cover the CDR3 end, so that end is filled in from the germline J gene. This chain connects TRBV13-1 to TRBJ2-5; 10 positions match TRBD1. This CDR3 has 15 amino acids. Germline V CDR1 and CDR2: NSHNY, SYGAGN. The CDR3 DNA, read in part, is TGTGCCAGCAGTGTGACAGGGGGCGCGAGAGAC. This sequence encodes CASSVTGGARD. The entire CDR3 protein is CASSVTGGARDTQYF.

In the case of this clone: Each gene name is a mouse one. The CDR3 extends 4 residues past the end of the read, so its final part is completed from the germline J gene. This sequence joins TRBV19 and TRBJ2-5, with 8 bases fitting TRBD1. This CDR3 region has 13 residues. The germline V gene has CDR1 FNHDT and CDR2 SITEND (reference sequence). The part of the CDR3 DNA that was read is TGTGCCAGCAGTGAACAGGGGGAAGAC. Protein: CASSEQGED. The whole CDR3 sequence is CASSEQGEDTQYF.